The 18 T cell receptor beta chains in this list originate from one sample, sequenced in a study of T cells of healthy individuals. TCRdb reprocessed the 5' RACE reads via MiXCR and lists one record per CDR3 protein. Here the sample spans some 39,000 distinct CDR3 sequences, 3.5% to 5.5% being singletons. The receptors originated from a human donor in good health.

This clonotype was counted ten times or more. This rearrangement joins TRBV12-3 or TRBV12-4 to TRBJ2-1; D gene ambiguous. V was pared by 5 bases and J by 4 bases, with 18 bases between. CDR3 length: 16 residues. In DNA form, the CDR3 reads TGTGCCAGCAGTCTAAACCTACTCCGAGGATACAATGAGCAGTTCTTC. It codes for CASSLNLLRGYNEQFF.

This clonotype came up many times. The CDR3 nucleotides read TGTGCCAGTAGTTCCCCCAGCGGCTCCTACAATGAGCAGTTCTTC. It encodes CASSSPSGSYNEQFF. This rearrangement joins TRBV19 to TRBJ2-1; D is perhaps TRBD2 (5 bases). CDR1 and CDR2 (germline): LNHDA, SQIVND (reference sequence). This CDR3 is built from 15 residues. V was clipped by 5 bases and J by 0 bases, with 11 bases between them.

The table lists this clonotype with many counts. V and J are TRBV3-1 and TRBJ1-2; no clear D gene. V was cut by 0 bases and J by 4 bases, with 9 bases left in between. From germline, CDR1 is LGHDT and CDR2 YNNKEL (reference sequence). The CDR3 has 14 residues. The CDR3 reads CASSQDALLYGYTF. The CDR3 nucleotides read TGTGCCAGCAGCCAAGATGCGCTTCTCTATGGCTACACCTTC.

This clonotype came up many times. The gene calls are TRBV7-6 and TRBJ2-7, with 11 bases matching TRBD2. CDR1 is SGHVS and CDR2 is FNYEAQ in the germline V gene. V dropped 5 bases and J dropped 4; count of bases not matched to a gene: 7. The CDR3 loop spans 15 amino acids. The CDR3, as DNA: TGTGCCAGCAGCAGAACCGGGACTAGCGGATACGAGCAGTACTTC. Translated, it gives CASSRTGTSGYEQYF.

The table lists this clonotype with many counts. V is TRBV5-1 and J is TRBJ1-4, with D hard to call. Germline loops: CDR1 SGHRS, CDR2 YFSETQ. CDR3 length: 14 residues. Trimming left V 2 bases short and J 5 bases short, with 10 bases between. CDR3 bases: TGCGCCAGCAGCTTTGGAGAGAAGAATGAAAAACTGTTTTTT. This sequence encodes CASSFGEKNEKLFF. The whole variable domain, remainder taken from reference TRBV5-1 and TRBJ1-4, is KAGVTQTPRYLIKTRGQQVTLSCSPISGHRSVSWYQQTPGQGLQFLFEYFSETQRNKGNFPGRFSGRQFSNSRSEMNVSTLELGDSALYLCASSFGEKNEKLFFGSGTQLSVL.

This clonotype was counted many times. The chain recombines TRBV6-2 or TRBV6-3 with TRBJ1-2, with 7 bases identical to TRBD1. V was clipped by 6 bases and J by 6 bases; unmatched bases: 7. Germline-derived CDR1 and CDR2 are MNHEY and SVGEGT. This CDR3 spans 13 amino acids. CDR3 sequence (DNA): TGTGCCAGCAGCCGGGGACAGACAGATGGCTACACCTTC. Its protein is CASSRGQTDGYTF.

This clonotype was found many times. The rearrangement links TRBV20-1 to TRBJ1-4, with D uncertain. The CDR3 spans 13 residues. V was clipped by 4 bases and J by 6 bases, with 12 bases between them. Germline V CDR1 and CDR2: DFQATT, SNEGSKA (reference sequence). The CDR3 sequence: CSANAMVDEKLFF. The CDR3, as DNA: TGCAGTGCTAACGCTATGGTGGATGAAAAACTGTTTTTT.

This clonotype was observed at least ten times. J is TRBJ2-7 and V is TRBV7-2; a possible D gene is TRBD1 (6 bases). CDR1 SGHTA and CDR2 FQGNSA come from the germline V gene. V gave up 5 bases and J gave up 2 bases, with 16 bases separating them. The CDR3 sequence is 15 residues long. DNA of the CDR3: TGTGCCAGCAGCCAAACCGGGACACGGACCTACGAGCAGTACTTC. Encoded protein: CASSQTGTRTYEQYF.

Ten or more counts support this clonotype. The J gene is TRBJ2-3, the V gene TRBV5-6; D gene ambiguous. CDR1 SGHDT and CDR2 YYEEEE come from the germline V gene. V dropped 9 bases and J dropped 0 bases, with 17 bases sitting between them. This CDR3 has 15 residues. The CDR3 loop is CATSLFGGSTDTQYF. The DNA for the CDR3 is TGTGCCACTTCGTTGTTTGGCGGAAGCACAGATACGCAGTATTTT.

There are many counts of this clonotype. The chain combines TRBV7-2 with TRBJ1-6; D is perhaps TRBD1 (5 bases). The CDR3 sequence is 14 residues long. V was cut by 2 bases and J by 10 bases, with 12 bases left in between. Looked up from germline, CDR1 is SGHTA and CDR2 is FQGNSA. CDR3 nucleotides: TGTGCCAGCAGCTTAATCGATAGGGGATCACCCCTCCACTTT. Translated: CASSLIDRGSPLHF.

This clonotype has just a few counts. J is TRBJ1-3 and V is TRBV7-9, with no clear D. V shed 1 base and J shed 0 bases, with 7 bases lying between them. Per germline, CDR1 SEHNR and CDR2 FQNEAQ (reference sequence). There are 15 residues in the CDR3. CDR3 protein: CASSLGGSSGNTIYF. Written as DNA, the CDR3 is TGTGCCAGCAGCTTAGGCGGGAGCTCTGGAAACACCATATATTTT.

The CDR3 DNA reads as TGTGCCAGTAGTATCAGTTTTAACTATGGCTACACCTTC. As protein: CASSISFNYGYTF. This chain joins TRBV19 and TRBJ1-2, with D uncertain. The germline V gene encodes CDR1 LNHDA and CDR2 SQIVND (reference sequence). V was trimmed by 3 bases and J by 1 base, leaving 6 bases between them. CDR3 length: 13 residues.

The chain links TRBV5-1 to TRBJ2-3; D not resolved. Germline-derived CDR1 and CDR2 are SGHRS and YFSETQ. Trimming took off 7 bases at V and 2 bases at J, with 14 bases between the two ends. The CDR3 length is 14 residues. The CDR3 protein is CASSRRIATDTQYF. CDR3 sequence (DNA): TGCGCCAGCTCCAGGCGAATCGCCACAGATACGCAGTATTTT.

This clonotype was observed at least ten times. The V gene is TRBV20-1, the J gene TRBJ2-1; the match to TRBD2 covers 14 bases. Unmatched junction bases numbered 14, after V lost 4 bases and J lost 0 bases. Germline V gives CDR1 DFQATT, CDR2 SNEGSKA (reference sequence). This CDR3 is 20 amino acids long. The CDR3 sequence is CSATLTSGLAGGYSYNEQFF. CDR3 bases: TGCAGTGCTACGCTAACCTCCGGACTAGCGGGGGGCTACTCCTACAATGAGCAGTTCTTC.

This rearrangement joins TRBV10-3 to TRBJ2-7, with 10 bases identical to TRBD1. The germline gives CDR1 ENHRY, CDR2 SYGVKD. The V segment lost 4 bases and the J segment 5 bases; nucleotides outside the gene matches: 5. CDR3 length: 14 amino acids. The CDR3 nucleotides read TGTGCCATCAGTGTAGGGACAGGGGTACACGAGCAGTACTTC. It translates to CAISVGTGVHEQYF.

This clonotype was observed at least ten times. The CDR3 reads CASSFTGSGANVLTF. As DNA, the CDR3 is TGTGCCAGCAGCTTCACAGGGAGTGGGGCCAACGTCCTGACTTTC. This chain connects TRBV7-3 to TRBJ2-6; D is possibly TRBD1 (6 bases). This CDR3 is 15 amino acids long. V was clipped by 3 bases and J by 3 bases, with 9 bases between them. Germline values: CDR1 SGHTA, CDR2 FQGTGA.

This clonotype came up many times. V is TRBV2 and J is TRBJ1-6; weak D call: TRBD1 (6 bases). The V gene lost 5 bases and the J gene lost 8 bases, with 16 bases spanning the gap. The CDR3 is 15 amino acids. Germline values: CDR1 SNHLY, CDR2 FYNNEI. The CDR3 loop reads CASSPTGLLYSPLHF. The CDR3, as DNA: TGTGCCAGCAGTCCGACAGGTCTGCTTTATTCACCCCTCCACTTT.

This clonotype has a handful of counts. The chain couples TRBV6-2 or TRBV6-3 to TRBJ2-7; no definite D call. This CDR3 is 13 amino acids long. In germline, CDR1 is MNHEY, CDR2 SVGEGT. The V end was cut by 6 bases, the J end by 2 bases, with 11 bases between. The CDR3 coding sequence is TGTGCCAGCAGACGCGGACCTCCCTACGAGCAGTACTTC. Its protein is CASRRGPPYEQYF.